This T cell receptor beta chain appears in the sequencing data of a study of cytomegalovirus exposure and HLA in healthy donors. Study-level findings and limits: Reported results showed that the classifier diagnosed cytomegalovirus status with high specificity and sensitivity.

Germline V CDR1 and CDR2: SQVTM, ANQGSEA. The V and J ends lost 7 bases and 5 bases, in that order; junction bases with no gene match: 8. This CDR3 is 14 amino acids long. Comment on this clone: Its cognate antigen is unknown.

TCRdb keeps only in-frame clones here, not all; method: immunoSEQ multiplex PCR. Of fewer than 120,000 clones listed, approximately 89% were seen once; the top ten hold about 1.9%. The genes are TRBV29-1 and TRBJ1-4; TRBD1 agrees at 9 bases. The sample comprised PBMCs. The origin of this receptor is a woman aged 18-29 years in good health and CMV-seronegative. This CDR3 reads CSASRGTGNEKLFF. CDR3 DNA: TGCAGCGCAAGCAGAGGGACAGGGAATGAAAAACTGTTTTTT. The variable domain in full, completed from reference TRBV29-1 and TRBJ1-4, reads SAVISQKPSRDICQRGTSLTIQCQVDSQVTMMFWYRQQPGQSLTLIATANQGSEATYESGFVIDKFPISRPNLTFSTLTVSNMSPEDSSIYLCSASRGTGNEKLFFGSGTQLSVL.